Following are 20 T cell receptor beta chains from one sample sequenced in a study of blood T cell repertoires in COVID-19 (dated by TCRdb to the early 2020s). Libraries were made using the immunoSEQ multiplex PCR assay. TCRdb obtained this table from immuneACCESS and retained in-frame rearrangements with V and J assigned. These tables miss some clones; where compared with another copy, unresolved V genes account for less than half of the shortfall, and the remainder is unexplained. The sample profile shows 200,000 to 250,000 clones; approximately 90% of them were found once. Clones ranked in the top ten supply approximately 0.9% of the sample. The sequenced material came from PBMCs or T cells enriched from blood (not recorded which). These receptors were taken from a man aged 45-60 years who had been exposed to COVID-19.

The chain is built from TRBV24-1 and TRBJ2-5, with 14 bases that match TRBD2. From germline, CDR1 is KGHDR and CDR2 SFDVKD. CDR3 size: 19 residues. The V segment lost 5 bases and the J segment 5 bases; nucleotides outside the gene matches: 15. The CDR3 sequence is CATSATGLAGGYLLETQYF. The CDR3 DNA sequence: TGTGCCACCAGTGCTACCGGACTAGCGGGAGGATATCTTTTGGAGACCCAGTACTTC.

The V and J genes are TRBV5-1 and TRBJ2-7, with 8 bases that match TRBD1. Germline V gene sequence: CDR1 SGHRS, CDR2 YFSETQ. The V and J ends lost 4 bases and 2 bases, in that order; junction bases with no gene match: 5. The CDR3 covers 14 residues. CDR3 sequence: CASSPGTGPYEQYF. The DNA of the CDR3 is TGCGCCAGCAGCCCCGGGACAGGACCCTACGAGCAGTACTTC.

This chain links TRBV5-1 with TRBJ1-2; 7 nucleotides line up with TRBD1. The germline V gene encodes CDR1 SGHRS and CDR2 YFSETQ. The V segment lost 0 bases and the J segment 4 bases; nucleotides outside the gene matches: 9. This CDR3 has 16 amino acids. In DNA, the CDR3 is TGCGCCAGCAGCTTGGGACCGGAGGGGGCTGTCTATGGCTACACCTTC. The encoded protein is CASSLGPEGAVYGYTF.

The V call is TRBV15, the J call TRBJ1-2; tentatively, D is TRBD1 (6 bases). Trimming shortened V by 2 bases and J by 3 bases, and 19 bases separated the two germline ends. Germline V lookup: CDR1 LNHNV, CDR2 YYDKDF (reference sequence). The CDR3 is made up of 17 amino acids. The CDR3 sequence: CATSRFPQQGRYYGYTF. CDR3 sequence (DNA): TGTGCCACCAGCAGATTTCCCCAACAGGGTCGTTACTATGGCTACACCTTC.

The J gene is TRBJ1-1, the V gene TRBV7-6; D is uncertain. V gave up 2 bases and J gave up 3 bases, with 13 bases separating them. The length of the CDR3 is 15 residues. Germline CDR1 reads SGHVS; CDR2 reads FNYEAQ. Here the CDR3 reads CASSLTPRRDTEAFF. The DNA for the CDR3 is TGTGCCAGCAGCTTAACTCCGCGGAGGGACACTGAAGCTTTCTTT.

This sequence joins TRBV6-5 and TRBJ1-2; a weak D match, TRBD1 (6 bases). The CDR3 loop spans 15 amino acids. The germline V and J ends were trimmed by 0 bases and 3 bases, with 11 bases remaining between them. Germline CDR1 reads MNHEY; CDR2 reads SVGAGI. CDR3 protein: CASSYSPGVDYGYTF. CDR3 nucleotide sequence: TGTGCCAGCAGTTACTCCCCAGGGGTAGACTATGGCTACACCTTC.

The chain links TRBV18 to TRBJ1-6, with a possible D match to TRBD1 (5 bases). This CDR3 region has 14 residues. V gave up 3 bases and J gave up 7 bases, with 10 bases separating them. The V gene's germline CDR1 is KGHSH and CDR2 LQKENI. The CDR3 DNA reads as TGTGCCAGCTCACCTAGTCAGGGAAATTCACCCCTCCACTTT. Translated: CASSPSQGNSPLHF.

The J gene is TRBJ2-7, the V gene TRBV7-9; a possible D gene is TRBD1 (6 bases). From germline, CDR1 is SEHNR and CDR2 FQNEAQ (reference sequence). CDR3 length equals 14 residues. Trimming stripped 2 bases from V and 6 bases from J, with 14 bases between. This CDR3 reads CASSLQGGIGEQYV. The CDR3 DNA sequence: TGTGCCAGCAGCTTACAAGGGGGTATAGGCGAGCAGTACGTC.

This chain joins TRBV6-1 and TRBJ1-5; unclear D gene. The germline CDR1 and CDR2 sequences are MNHNS and SASEGT. The CDR3 sequence is 17 residues long. With 2 bases removed from V and 0 bases from J, the gap between germline ends came to 14 bases. As DNA, the CDR3 is TGTGCCAGCAGTGAATCTGTGTCAGGTCATAGCAATCAGCCCCAGCATTTT. Encoded protein: CASSESVSGHSNQPQHF.

The V gene is TRBV7-9, the J gene TRBJ1-1; D not certain. This CDR3 has 12 amino acids. With 0 bases removed from V and 8 bases from J, the gap between germline ends came to 7 bases. Germline values: CDR1 SEHNR, CDR2 FQNEAQ (reference sequence). CDR3 loop: CASSLAPGEAFF. Here the CDR3 DNA reads TGTGCCAGCAGCTTAGCGCCGGGGGAAGCTTTCTTT.

The V gene is TRBV7-8, the J gene TRBJ1-5; 9 nucleotides match TRBD1. The CDR3 has 15 residues. Germline assignment: CDR1 SGHVS and CDR2 FQNEAQ. With 5 bases clipped from V and 5 bases from J, the junction kept 7 bases outside the gene matches. CDR3 loop: CASSLTGTGYQPQHF. CDR3 bases: TGTGCCAGCAGCCTCACCGGGACAGGGTATCAGCCCCAGCATTTT.

The chain is built from TRBV28 and TRBJ1-2; a weak D match, TRBD1 (6 bases). The CDR3 runs to 12 residues. Germline-derived CDR1 and CDR2 are MDHEN and SYDVKM. V lost 6 bases, J lost 5 bases, and 10 bases lay in between. CDR3 loop: CASSAQGYGYTF. CDR3 nucleotides: TGTGCCAGCAGCGCGCAGGGGTATGGCTACACCTTC.

The DNA for the CDR3 is TGTGCCAGCAGTCCAAGACTAGCCCACACAGATACGCAGTATTTT. It specifies CASSPRLAHTDTQYF. The chain couples TRBV28 to TRBJ2-3; 7 bases map to TRBD2. Unmatched junction bases numbered 7, after V lost 5 bases and J lost 2 bases. The CDR3 runs 15 residues. Germline loops: CDR1 MDHEN, CDR2 SYDVKM.

A single count supports this clone. This chain joins TRBV5-1 and TRBJ2-1; 15 bases map to TRBD2. Germline trimming cut 2 bases from V and 9 bases from J; bases unmatched to any gene: 6. The CDR3 sequence is 16 residues long. Germline values: CDR1 SGHRS, CDR2 YFSETQ. The CDR3 DNA follows: TGCGCCAGCAGCTTACCTGGACTAGCGGGGGGGACTGAGCAGTTCTTC. It encodes CASSLPGLAGGTEQFF.

The table lists this clone with a few counts. The chain employs TRBV7-2 and TRBJ1-5; no reliable D call. Trimming shortened V by 1 base and J by 4 bases, and 20 bases separated the two germline ends. CDR3 length: 18 residues. Germline CDR1 reads SGHTA; CDR2 reads FQGNSA. CDR3 region: CASSLDQGLLGGNQPQHF. The CDR3 bases are TGTGCCAGCAGCTTAGATCAAGGATTACTCGGAGGAAATCAGCCCCAGCATTTT.

To note about this clone: Other DNA sequences in this specimen translate into the identical CDR3. The chain combines TRBV12-3 or TRBV12-4 with TRBJ1-1; D is undetermined. V lost 3 bases, J lost 1 base, and 3 bases lay in between. The CDR3 sequence is 12 residues long. The CDR3 here is CASSFRNTEAFF. Written as DNA, the CDR3 is TGTGCCAGCAGTTTCCGGAACACTGAAGCTTTCTTT.

The rearrangement links TRBV7-2 to TRBJ1-2, with D maybe TRBD1 (6 bases). The CDR3 has 16 residues. Germline V lookup: CDR1 SGHTA, CDR2 FQGNSA. V was shortened by 5 bases and J by 3 bases, with 19 bases between the two germline ends. This chain's CDR3 is CASSARDIYTDYGYTF. In DNA form, the CDR3 reads TGTGCCAGCAGCGCAAGGGACATTTACACGGACTATGGCTACACCTTC.

The chain employs TRBV13 and TRBJ2-7, with 10 bases aligning to TRBD1. This CDR3 spans 15 amino acids. Germline V gene sequence: CDR1 PRHDT, CDR2 FYEKMQ (reference sequence). V was pared by 4 bases and J by 2 bases, with 5 bases of the junction left unmatched. The CDR3: CASSSTGQGTYEQYF. As DNA, the CDR3 is TGTGCCAGCAGCTCTACGGGACAGGGGACCTACGAGCAGTACTTC.

This rearrangement joins TRBV24-1 to TRBJ1-5; TRBD1 aligns across 12 bases. Trimming cost V 3 bases and J 2 bases; bases outside gene matches: 4. Germline V gene sequence: CDR1 KGHDR, CDR2 SFDVKD. The length of the CDR3 is 17 residues. CDR3 nucleotide sequence: TGTGCCACCAGTGATGGGGGACAGGGGGCTGGCAATCAGCCCCAGCATTTT. The encoded protein is CATSDGGQGAGNQPQHF.

The V and J genes are TRBV5-1 and TRBJ2-7; possible D gene TRBD2, 5 bases. Germline V CDR1 and CDR2: SGHRS, YFSETQ. The V and J ends lost 3 bases and 5 bases respectively, with 12 bases between them. This CDR3 is 13 amino acids long. The CDR3 nucleotides are TGCGCCAGCAGCTCCCAGGAGGTTAACGAGCAGTACTTC. Translating gives CASSSQEVNEQYF. The variable domain in full, completed from reference TRBV5-1 and TRBJ2-7, reads KAGVTQTPRYLIKTRGQQVTLSCSPISGHRSVSWYQQTPGQGLQFLFEYFSETQRNKGNFPGRFSGRQFSNSRSEMNVSTLELGDSALYLCASSSQEVNEQYFGPGTRLTVT.